The 9 T cell receptor beta chains below come from one sample, sequenced in a study of OX40 agonist ivuxolimab in advanced cancers. Clones were read by immunoSEQ multiplex PCR, and TCRdb kept only the in-frame ones, dropping some. The sample includes around 67,000 clones, around 81% of them seen just once. Sequenced here: CD4+ or CD8+ T cells sorted from blood, sampled in a trial of the OX40 agonist ivuxolimab. The receptors were sampled from an adult with an advanced solid tumor such as melanoma, head and neck, liver or kidney cancer.

The chain is built from TRBV29-1 and TRBJ2-7; D gene ambiguous. Germline V gene sequence: CDR1 SQVTM, CDR2 ANQGSEA. Trimming took 7 bases from V and 0 from J, leaving 7 bases between them. The CDR3 covers 11 residues. For the CDR3, the DNA is TGCAGCGCCATAGACTCCTACGAGCAGTACGTC. Protein: CSAIDSYEQYV.

This clone was seen once. CDR3 nucleotide sequence: TGCGCCAGCAGCTTGGGACAGGCCGGGTCTGAAGCTTTCTTT. As protein: CASSLGQAGSEAFF. The J gene is TRBJ1-1, the V gene TRBV5-1, with a weak D call TRBD1 (6 bases). The CDR3 is 14 residues long. CDR1 and CDR2 (germline): SGHRS, YFSETQ. The germline V and J ends were trimmed by 0 bases and 6 bases, with 12 bases remaining between them.

J is TRBJ2-5 and V is TRBV27, with 8 positions matching TRBD2. The germline V gene has CDR1 MNHEY and CDR2 SMNVEV (reference sequence). The CDR3 loop spans 14 amino acids. V was pared by 2 bases and J by 4 bases, with 3 bases of the junction left unmatched. The CDR3 region is CASSLLGGGETQYF. The CDR3 nucleotides are TGTGCCAGCAGTTTACTCGGGGGGGGAGAGACCCAGTACTTC.

This clone was counted a single time. The J gene is TRBJ2-7, the V gene TRBV6-6, with D possibly TRBD2 on 6 matching bases. Between the trimmed V and J ends, which lost 6 bases and 0 bases, there was a span of 15 bases. Germline V gene lookup returns CDR1 MNHNY and CDR2 SVGAGI (reference sequence). CDR3 length equals 15 residues. In DNA form, the CDR3 reads TGTGCCAGCAGCCCTGGGGCGGGGTTCTCCTACGAGCAGTACGTC. As protein: CASSPGAGFSYEQYV.

The chain links TRBV7-9 to TRBJ2-1; no firm D call. The CDR3 sequence is 13 residues long. Germline V lookup: CDR1 SEHNR, CDR2 FQNEAQ (reference sequence). V lost 3 bases and J 4 bases, leaving 7 bases between the germline ends. CDR3: CASSLNSYNEQFF. The CDR3 DNA reads TGTGCCAGCAGCTTGAACTCATACAATGAGCAGTTCTTC.

The CDR3 DNA is TGTGCCAGCAGTTACTCTCCGGATACTGAAGCTTTCTTT. Protein: CASSYSPDTEAFF. The V call is TRBV6-5, the J call TRBJ1-1; no firm D call. Germline V lookup: CDR1 MNHEY, CDR2 SVGAGI. With 0 bases removed from V and 5 bases from J, the gap between germline ends came to 7 bases. The CDR3 is 13 amino acids.

The table lists this clone with a few counts. The gene calls are TRBV5-1 and TRBJ2-6; 8 bases fit TRBD1. CDR3 size: 16 residues. The V segment lost 4 bases and the J segment 2 bases; nucleotides outside the gene matches: 5. Germline lookup yields CDR1 SGHRS and CDR2 YFSETQ. The DNA of the CDR3 is TGCGCCAGCAGCCCGAAACAGGGGGCTGGGGCCAACGTCCTGACTTTC. Protein sequence: CASSPKQGAGANVLTF.

J is TRBJ1-2 and V is TRBV27; 9 nucleotides agree with TRBD1. CDR3 size: 14 residues. Germline CDR1 reads MNHEY; CDR2 reads SMNVEV (reference sequence). J was trimmed by 6 bases and V by 3 bases; bases with no gene match: 5. The DNA of the CDR3 is TGTGCCAGCAGTTTGCGAACAGGGGGCGATGGCTACACCTTC. As protein: CASSLRTGGDGYTF.

The CDR3 DNA follows: TGTGCCAGCAGTGAAGGGGGAGTCAAAAAGACCCAGTACTTC. Translated, it gives CASSEGGVKKTQYF. The chain joins TRBV2 to TRBJ2-5, with D possibly TRBD2 on 5 matching bases. Germline CDR1 SNHLY, CDR2 FYNNEI. Between the trimmed V and J ends, which lost 1 base and 6 bases, there was a span of 12 bases. The CDR3 spans 14 residues.